This TCR beta chain was profiled in a study of memory CD4+ T cells and cytomegalovirus serostatus. Study background: Of the healthy Belgian adults, several were CMV seropositive and 24 seronegative. Regarding the study as a whole: Median bootstrapped AUC for CMV status was approximately 0.94 originally, roughly 0.92 US-trained. Each of 55 to 80 CMV-associated TCRbeta sequences occurred in one to five individuals.

Single viable CD3+CD4+CD8-CD45RO+ cells were sorted as the memory CD4+ T cells. The method was immunoSEQ multiplex PCR; TCRdb's version includes in-frame clones alone and lacks a portion of them. The sample gives some 39,000 clones, about 85% of which show up once; around 0.72% is in the top ten. As for this clone: No antigen is known for it.

Trimming cost V 5 bases and J 3 bases; bases outside gene matches: 3. Germline V gives CDR1 MNHEY, CDR2 SMNVEV (reference sequence). CDR3 length: 13 amino acids. The chain recombines TRBV27 with TRBJ2-5, with 7 bases matching TRBD2. The sequenced sample was memory CD4+ T cells from blood. This TCR came from an adult in good health and CMV-seronegative. DNA for the CDR3: TGTGCCAGCAGTCGGACTAGGAAAGAGACCCAGTACTTC. Amino acids: CASSRTRKETQYF.